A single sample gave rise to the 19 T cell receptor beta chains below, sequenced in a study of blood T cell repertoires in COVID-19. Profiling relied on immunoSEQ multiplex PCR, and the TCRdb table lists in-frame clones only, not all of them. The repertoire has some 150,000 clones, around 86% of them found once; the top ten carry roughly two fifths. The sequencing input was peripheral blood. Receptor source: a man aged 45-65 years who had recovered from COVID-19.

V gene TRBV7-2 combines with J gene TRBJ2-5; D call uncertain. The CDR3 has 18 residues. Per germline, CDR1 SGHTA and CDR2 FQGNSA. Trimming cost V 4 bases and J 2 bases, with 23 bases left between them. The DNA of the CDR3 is TGTGCCAGCAGCTCAAGCCAACAGACCAGGTGGATTCAAGAGACCCAGTACTTC. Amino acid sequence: CASSSSQQTRWIQETQYF.

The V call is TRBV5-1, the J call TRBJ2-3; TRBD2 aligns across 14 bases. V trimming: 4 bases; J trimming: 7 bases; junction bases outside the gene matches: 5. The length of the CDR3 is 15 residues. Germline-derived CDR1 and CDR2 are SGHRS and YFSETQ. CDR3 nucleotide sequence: TGCGCCAGCAGCACCGGGACTAGCGGGGGTAATACGCAGTATTTT. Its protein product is CASSTGTSGGNTQYF.

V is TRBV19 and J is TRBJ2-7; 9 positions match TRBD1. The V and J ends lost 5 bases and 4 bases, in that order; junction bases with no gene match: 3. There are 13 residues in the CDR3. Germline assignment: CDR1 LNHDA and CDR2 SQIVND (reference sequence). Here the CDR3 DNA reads TGTGCCAGTAGTCCTGGGACAGGGTACGAGCAGTACTTC. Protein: CASSPGTGYEQYF.

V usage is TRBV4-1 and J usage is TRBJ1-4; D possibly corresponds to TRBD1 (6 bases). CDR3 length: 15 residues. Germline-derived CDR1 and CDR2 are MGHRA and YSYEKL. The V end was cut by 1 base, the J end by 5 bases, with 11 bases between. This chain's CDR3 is CASSQVRQGNEKLFF. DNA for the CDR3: TGCGCCAGCAGCCAAGTTCGGCAGGGGAATGAAAAACTGTTTTTT.

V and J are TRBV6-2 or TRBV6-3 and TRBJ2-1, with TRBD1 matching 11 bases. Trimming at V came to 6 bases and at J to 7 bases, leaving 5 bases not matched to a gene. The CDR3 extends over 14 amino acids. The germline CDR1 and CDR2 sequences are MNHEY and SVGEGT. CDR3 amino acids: CASSRTGGRNEQFF. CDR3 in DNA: TGTGCCAGCAGCCGGACAGGGGGCCGGAATGAGCAGTTCTTC.

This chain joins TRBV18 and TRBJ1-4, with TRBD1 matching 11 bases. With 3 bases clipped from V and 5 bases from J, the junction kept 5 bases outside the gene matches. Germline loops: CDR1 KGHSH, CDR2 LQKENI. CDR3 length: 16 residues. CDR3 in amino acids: CASSPRTGGRNEKLFF. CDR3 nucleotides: TGTGCCAGCTCACCTCGGACAGGGGGCCGGAATGAAAAACTGTTTTTT.

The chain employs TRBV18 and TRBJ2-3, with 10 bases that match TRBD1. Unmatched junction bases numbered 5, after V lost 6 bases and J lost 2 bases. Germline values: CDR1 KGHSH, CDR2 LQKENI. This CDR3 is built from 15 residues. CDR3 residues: CASSPTGGSTDTQYF. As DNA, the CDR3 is TGTGCCAGCTCTCCGACAGGGGGCTCCACAGATACGCAGTATTTT.

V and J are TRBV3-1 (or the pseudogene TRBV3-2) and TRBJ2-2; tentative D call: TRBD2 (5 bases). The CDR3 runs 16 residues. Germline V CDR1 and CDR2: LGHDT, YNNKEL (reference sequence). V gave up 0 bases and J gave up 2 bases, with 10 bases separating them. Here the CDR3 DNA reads TGTGCCAGCAGCCAAGATCATAGCGCAAACACCGGGGAGCTGTTTTTT. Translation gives CASSQDHSANTGELFF.

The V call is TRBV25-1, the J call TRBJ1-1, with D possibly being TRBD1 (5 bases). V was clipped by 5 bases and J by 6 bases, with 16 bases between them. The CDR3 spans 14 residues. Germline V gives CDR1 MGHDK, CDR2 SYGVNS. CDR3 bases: TGTGCCAGCAGTCCGCCTGGGGGGTGGGCTGAAGCTTTCTTT. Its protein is CASSPPGGWAEAFF.

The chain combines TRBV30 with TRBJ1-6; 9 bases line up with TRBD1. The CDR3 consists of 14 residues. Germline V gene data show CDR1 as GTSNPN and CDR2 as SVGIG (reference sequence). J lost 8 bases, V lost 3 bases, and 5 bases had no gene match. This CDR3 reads CAWRGQGRYSPLHF. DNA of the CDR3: TGTGCCTGGAGGGGACAGGGTCGTTATTCACCCCTCCACTTT.

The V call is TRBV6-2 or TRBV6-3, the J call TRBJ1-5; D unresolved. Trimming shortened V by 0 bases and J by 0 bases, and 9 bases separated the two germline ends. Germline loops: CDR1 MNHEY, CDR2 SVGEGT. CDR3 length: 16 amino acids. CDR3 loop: CASSYSMAPSNQPQHF. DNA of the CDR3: TGTGCCAGCAGTTACTCTATGGCACCTAGCAATCAGCCCCAGCATTTT.

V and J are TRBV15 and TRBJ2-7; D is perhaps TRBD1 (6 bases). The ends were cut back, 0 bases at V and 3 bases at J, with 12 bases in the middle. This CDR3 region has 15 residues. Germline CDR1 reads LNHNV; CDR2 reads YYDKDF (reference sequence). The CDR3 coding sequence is TGTGCCACCAGCAGAGAAGGGGGACGAGGCTACGAGCAGTACTTC. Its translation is CATSREGGRGYEQYF.

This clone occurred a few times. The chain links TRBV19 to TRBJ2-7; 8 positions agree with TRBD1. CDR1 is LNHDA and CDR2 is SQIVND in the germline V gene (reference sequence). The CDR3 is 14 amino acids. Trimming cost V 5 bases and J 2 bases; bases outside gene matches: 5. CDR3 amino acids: CASSPRQGTYEQYF. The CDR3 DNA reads TGTGCCAGTAGTCCCCGACAGGGGACCTACGAGCAGTACTTC.

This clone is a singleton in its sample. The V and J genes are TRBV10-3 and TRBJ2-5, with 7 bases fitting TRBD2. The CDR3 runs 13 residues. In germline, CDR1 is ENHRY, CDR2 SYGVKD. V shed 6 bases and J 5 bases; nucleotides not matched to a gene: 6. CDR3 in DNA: TGTGCCATCAGCGGCGGGGGAGCGGAGACCCAGTACTTC. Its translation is CAISGGGAETQYF.

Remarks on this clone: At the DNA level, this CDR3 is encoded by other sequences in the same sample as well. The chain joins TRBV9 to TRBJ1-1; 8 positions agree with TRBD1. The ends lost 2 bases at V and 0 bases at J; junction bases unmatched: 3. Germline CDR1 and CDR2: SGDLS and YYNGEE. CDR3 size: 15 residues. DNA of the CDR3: TGTGCCAGCAGCGTGGGGGACAGGATGAACACTGAAGCTTTCTTT. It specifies CASSVGDRMNTEAFF.

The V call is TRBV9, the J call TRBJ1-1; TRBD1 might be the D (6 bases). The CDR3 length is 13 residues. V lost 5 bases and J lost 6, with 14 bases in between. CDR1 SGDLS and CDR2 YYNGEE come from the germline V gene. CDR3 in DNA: TGTGCCAGCAGTGCTGACAGGTGGGCTGAAGCTTTCTTT. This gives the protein CASSADRWAEAFF. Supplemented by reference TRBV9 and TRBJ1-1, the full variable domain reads DSGVTQTPKHLITATGQRVTLRCSPRSGDLSVYWYQQSLDQGLQFLIQYYNGEERAKGNILERFSAQQFPDLHSELNLSSLELGDSALYFCASSADRWAEAFFGQGTRLTVV.

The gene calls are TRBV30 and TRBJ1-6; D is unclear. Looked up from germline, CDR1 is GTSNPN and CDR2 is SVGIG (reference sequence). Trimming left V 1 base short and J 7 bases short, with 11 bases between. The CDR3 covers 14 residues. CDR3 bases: TGTGCCTGGAGTGACCGGGTCCCCAATTCACCCCTCCACTTT. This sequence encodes CAWSDRVPNSPLHF.

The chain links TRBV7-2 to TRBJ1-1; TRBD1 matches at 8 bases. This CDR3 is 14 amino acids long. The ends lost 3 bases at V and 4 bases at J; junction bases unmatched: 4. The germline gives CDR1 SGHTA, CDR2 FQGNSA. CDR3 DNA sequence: TGTGCCAGCAGCTTTACAGGGGGAGGCACTGAAGCTTTCTTT. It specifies CASSFTGGGTEAFF. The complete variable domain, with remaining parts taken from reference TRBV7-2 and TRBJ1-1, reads GAGVSQSPSNKVTEKGKDVELRCDPISGHTALYWYRQSLGQGLEFLIYFQGNSAPDKSGLPSDRFSAERTGGSVSTLTIQRTQQEDSAVYLCASSFTGGGTEAFFGQGTRLTVV.

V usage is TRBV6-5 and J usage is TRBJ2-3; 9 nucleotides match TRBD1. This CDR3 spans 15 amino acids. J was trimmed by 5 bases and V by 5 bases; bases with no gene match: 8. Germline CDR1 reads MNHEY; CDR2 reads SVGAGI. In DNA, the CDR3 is TGTGCCAGCAGTCACAGGGGGCGAGTGGAAGATACGCAGTATTTT. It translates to CASSHRGRVEDTQYF.